These T cell receptor beta chains were read from a single sample in a study of metastatic and nonmetastatic thyroid tumors. TCRdb ran MiXCR on the PCR reads. The table shows about 93,000 clones, with approximately 11% occurring only once. Sequencing was performed on blood. These receptors were taken from a female donor with papillary thyroid cancer or a benign thyroid nodule (not recorded which). Some clones in this sample may be carry-over from other donors' samples. Both conserved end residues are part of each CDR3. The D gene is left open where the match is weak. Some rows have no size entry. The others give once, few or many, or a class for an expanded clone.

D	size	V	J	CDR3	DNA
-	many	TRBV3-1	TRBJ1-1	CASSPIQGNTEAFF	TGTGCCAGCAGCCCTATCCAGGGGAACACTGAAGCTTTCTTT
TRBD2	few	TRBV9	TRBJ2-3	CASTETSGSTYTQYF	TGTGCCAGCACCGAGACTAGCGGAAGCACATATACGCAGTATTTT
TRBD1	-	TRBV28	TRBJ2-7	CASSLTGTGGRTISYEQYF	TGTGCCAGCAGTCTCACAGGGACAGGGGGCAGAACTATCTCCTACGAGCAGTACTTC
-	many	TRBV5-1	TRBJ2-7	CASSTDRGLNYEQYF	TGCGCCAGCAGCACTGACAGGGGACTAAACTACGAGCAGTACTTC
TRBD1	many	TRBV6-2/TRBV6-3	TRBJ1-5	CASSFTKTGTGNQPQHF	TGTGCCAGCAGTTTTACCAAGACCGGGACAGGGAATCAGCCCCAGCATTTT
-	many	TRBV5-1	TRBJ1-1	CASSPDSPTMNTEAFF	TGCGCCAGCAGTCCGGACTCTCCGACGATGAACACTGAAGCTTTCTTT
TRBD1	many	TRBV7-9	TRBJ1-4	CASSKDRGNEKLFF	TGTGCCAGCAGCAAAGACAGGGGTAATGAAAAACTGTTTTTT
-	many	TRBV5-1	TRBJ2-4	CASSLEGPKNIQYF	TGCGCCAGCAGCTTGGAGGGGCCCAAAAACATTCAGTACTTC
TRBD1	many	TRBV19	TRBJ1-4	CASSTRQGKNEKLFF	TGTGCCAGTAGTACCAGACAGGGCAAGAATGAAAAACTGTTTTTT
TRBD2	few	TRBV7-6	TRBJ2-1	CASSPGASGTYNEQFF	TGTGCTAGCAGCCCCGGGGCTAGCGGGACTTACAATGAGCAGTTCTTC
-	-	TRBV6-2/TRBV6-3	TRBJ2-5	CASTPRGEEETQYF	TGTGCCAGCACCCCGCGGGGAGAGGAAGAGACCCAGTACTTC
-	many	TRBV18	TRBJ2-1	CASSPDRQYNEQFF	TGTGCCAGCTCACCAGACAGGCAATACAATGAGCAGTTCTTC
-	many	TRBV18	TRBJ1-4	CASSPGQHTNEKLFF	TGTGCCAGCTCACCAGGGCAGCATACTAATGAAAAACTGTTTTTT
-	many	TRBV20-1	TRBJ2-1	CSATHGGIEQFF	TGCAGTGCCACCCATGGGGGTATTGAGCAGTTCTTC
-	many	TRBV5-1	TRBJ2-3	CASSWVRSVDTQYF	TGCGCCAGCAGCTGGGTCAGGAGCGTAGATACGCAGTATTTT
TRBD1	many	TRBV20-1	TRBJ1-5	CSLSEGALSNQPQHF	TGCAGTCTTAGTGAGGGGGCACTAAGCAATCAGCCCCAGCATTTT
TRBD1	many	TRBV20-1	TRBJ2-7	CSAREGTGGYEQYF	TGCAGTGCTAGAGAGGGGACAGGGGGGTACGAGCAGTACTTC
-	many	TRBV2	TRBJ2-3	CASSERTPSTDTQYF	TGTGCCAGCAGTGAAAGGACCCCTAGCACAGATACGCAGTATTTT
TRBD1	many	TRBV6-2/TRBV6-3	TRBJ2-7	CASSRTGAVGYEQYF	TGTGCCAGCAGTAGGACAGGGGCCGTGGGGTACGAGCAGTACTTC
-	many	TRBV5-5	TRBJ2-2	CASSSDLPGELFF	TGTGCCAGCAGCTCCGACCTGCCCGGGGAGCTGTTTTTT
-	many	TRBV20-1	TRBJ2-3	CSARLGGTTDTQYF	TGCAGTGCTAGACTCGGGGGAACCACAGATACGCAGTATTTT
-	many	TRBV18	TRBJ2-5	CASSPRSGETQYF	TGTGCCAGCTCACCAAGGTCTGGGGAGACCCAGTACTTC
-	few	TRBV28	TRBJ2-7	CAICLGRSGRGSEQYF	TGTGCCATCTGTTTGGGGAGGTCCGGGAGAGGAAGCGAGCAGTACTTC
-	many	TRBV24-1	TRBJ2-3	CATSPGATDTQYF	TGTGCCACCAGTCCAGGAGCCACAGATACGCAGTATTTT
TRBD2	many	TRBV20-1	TRBJ2-3	CSARLAGRVFTDTQYF	TGCAGTGCTAGACTAGCGGGACGTGTCTTCACAGATACGCAGTATTTT
-	many	TRBV6-1	TRBJ1-1	CASSIEDTNTEAFF	TGTGCCAGCAGTATAGAGGACACGAACACTGAAGCTTTCTTT
-	many	TRBV15	TRBJ2-7	CATSFRLTYEQYF	TGTGCCACCAGCTTTCGACTCACCTACGAGCAGTACTTC
-	-	TRBV28	TRBJ1-2	CASSSRVYTF	TGTGCCAGCAGTTCGCGTGTCTACACCTTC
-	-	TRBV7-9	TRBJ1-1	CASSQALLNTEAFF	TGTGCCAGCAGCCAAGCTTTGTTGAACACTGAAGCTTTCTTT
-	many	TRBV7-9	TRBJ1-3	CASSPLGNTIYF	TGTGCCAGCAGCCCACTAGGAAACACCATATATTTT
-	many	TRBV28	TRBJ1-5	CASSFGAGQPQHF	TGTGCCAGCAGTTTCGGGGCGGGTCAGCCCCAGCATTTT
TRBD1	many	TRBV5-1	TRBJ2-7	CASSQGQPLEQYF	TGCGCCAGCAGCCAGGGACAGCCTCTCGAGCAGTACTTC